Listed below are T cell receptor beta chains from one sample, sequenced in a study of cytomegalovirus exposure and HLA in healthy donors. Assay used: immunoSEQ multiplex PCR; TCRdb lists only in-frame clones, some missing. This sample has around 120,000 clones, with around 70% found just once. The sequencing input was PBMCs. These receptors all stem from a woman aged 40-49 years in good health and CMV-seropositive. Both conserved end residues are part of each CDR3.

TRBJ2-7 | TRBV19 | CASSIGAGSIEQYF
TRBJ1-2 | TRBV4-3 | CASSLRGYGYTF
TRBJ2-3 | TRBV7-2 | CASSLYGGGLTDTQYF
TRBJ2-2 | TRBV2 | CASRAGRVAGELFF
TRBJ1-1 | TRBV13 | CASSLETYKGRGTEAFF
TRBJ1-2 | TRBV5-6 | CASSLSGEVYGYTF
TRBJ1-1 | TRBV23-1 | CASSRPKNSYNTEAFF
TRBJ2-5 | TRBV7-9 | CASSNKLGQEETQYF
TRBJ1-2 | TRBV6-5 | CASSQQVNYGYTF
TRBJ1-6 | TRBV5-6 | CASSWRGQGLPLLYSPLHF
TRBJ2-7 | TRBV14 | CASRPSGGSEQYF
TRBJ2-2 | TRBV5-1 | CASNSLTGTDTGELFF
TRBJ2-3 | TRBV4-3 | CASSPRTGRTDTQYF
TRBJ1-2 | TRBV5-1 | CASSLAGTQNYGYTF
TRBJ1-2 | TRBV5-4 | CASSFDSDYGYTF
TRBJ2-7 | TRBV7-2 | CASSCGTGGSYEQYF
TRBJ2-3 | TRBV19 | CASRGPNTDTQYF
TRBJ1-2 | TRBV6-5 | CASRRDRGYGYTF
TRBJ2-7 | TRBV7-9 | CASSLANNYEQYF
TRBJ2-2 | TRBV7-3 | CASSLQGNTGELFF
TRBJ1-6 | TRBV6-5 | CASSLGDPYNSPLHF
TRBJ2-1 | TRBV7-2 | CASSLGLMRVSYNEQFF
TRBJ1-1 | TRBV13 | CASSPYPMNTEAFF
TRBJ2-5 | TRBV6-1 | CASSDRVGETQYF
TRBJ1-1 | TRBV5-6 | CASSLGLLNTEAFF
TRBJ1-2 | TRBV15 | CATSRGGRADGYTF
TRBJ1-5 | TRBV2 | CASRGDNNQPQHF
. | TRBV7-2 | CASSPDWADYEQYF
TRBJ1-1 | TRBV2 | CASSESVDTEAFF
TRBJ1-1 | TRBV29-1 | CSAAGLLNTEAFF
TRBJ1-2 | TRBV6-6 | CASSYSDRPTGYTF
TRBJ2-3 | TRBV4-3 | CASSRQLGGGYTDTQYF
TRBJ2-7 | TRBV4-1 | CASSQSSLGLQSYEQYF
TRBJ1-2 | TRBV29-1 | CSVGAGQGYYGYTF
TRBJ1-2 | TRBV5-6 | CASSLQGADGYTF
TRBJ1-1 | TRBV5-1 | CASSWETGDTEAFF
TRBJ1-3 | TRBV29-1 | CSVEDLTGGSGNTIYF
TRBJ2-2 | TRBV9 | CASSPQQTNTGELFF
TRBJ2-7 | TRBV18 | CASSPSGGTGGGYEQYF
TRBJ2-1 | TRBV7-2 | CASRPSSGGYYNEQFF
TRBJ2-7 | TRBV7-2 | CASSPPARTYEQYF
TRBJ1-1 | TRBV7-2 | CASSQNRDTEAFF
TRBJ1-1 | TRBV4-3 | CASSQDMGHRTEAFF
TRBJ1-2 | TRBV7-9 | CASSPLDRGLYGYTF
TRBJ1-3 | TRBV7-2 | CASSYPQGSGNTIYF
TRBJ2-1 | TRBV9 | CASSVATNTYNEQFF
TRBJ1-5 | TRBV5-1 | CASSLGGGNQPQHF
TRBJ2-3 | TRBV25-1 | CASKLAGTDTQYF
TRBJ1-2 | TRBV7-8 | CASSLGAGVGYTF
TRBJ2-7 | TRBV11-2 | CASSILRGGYEQYF
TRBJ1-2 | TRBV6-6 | CASSLSTGGAWGYTF
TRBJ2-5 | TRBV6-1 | CASSEDRAETQYF
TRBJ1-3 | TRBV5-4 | CASSFGGITGNTIYF